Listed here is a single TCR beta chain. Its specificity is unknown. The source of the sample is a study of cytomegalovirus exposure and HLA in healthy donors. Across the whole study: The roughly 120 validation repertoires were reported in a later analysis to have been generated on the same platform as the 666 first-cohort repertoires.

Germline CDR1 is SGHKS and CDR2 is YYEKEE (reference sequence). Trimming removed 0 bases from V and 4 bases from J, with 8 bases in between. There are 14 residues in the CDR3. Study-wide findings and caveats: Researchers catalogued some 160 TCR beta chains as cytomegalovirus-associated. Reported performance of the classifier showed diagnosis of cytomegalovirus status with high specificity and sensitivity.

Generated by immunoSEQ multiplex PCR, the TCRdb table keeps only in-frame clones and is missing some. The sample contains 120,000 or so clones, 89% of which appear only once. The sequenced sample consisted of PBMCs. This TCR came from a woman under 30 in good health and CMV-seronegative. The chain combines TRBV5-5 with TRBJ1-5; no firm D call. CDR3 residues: CASSLARINQPQHF. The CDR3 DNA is TGTGCCAGCAGCTTGGCCAGGATTAATCAGCCCCAGCATTTT. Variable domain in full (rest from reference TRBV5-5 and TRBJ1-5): DAGVTQSPTHLIKTRGQQVTLRCSPISGHKSVSWYQQVLGQGPQFIFQYYEKEERGRGNFPDRFSARQFPNYSSELNVNALLLGDSALYLCASSLARINQPQHFGDGTRLSIL.